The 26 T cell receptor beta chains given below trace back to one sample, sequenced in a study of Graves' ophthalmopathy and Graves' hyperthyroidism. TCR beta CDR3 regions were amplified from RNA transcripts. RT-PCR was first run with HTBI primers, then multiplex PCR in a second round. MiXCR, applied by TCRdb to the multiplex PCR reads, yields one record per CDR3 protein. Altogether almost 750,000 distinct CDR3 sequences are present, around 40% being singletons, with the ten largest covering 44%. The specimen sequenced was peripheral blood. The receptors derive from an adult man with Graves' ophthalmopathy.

CDR3 in DNA: TGTGCCAGCAGTGGACGCTTAGCGGGGGATCAGCCCCAGCATTTT. It specifies CASSGRLAGDQPQHF. The V gene is TRBV2, the J gene TRBJ1-5; possibly TRBD1 for D (5 bases). V lost 4 bases and J 5 bases, leaving 15 bases between the germline ends. Germline V gene data show CDR1 as SNHLY and CDR2 as FYNNEI. The CDR3 has 15 amino acids.

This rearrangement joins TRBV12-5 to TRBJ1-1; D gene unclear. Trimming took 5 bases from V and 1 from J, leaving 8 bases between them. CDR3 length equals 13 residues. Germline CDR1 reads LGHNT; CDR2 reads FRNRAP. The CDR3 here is CASGLGPNTEAFF. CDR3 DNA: TGTGCTAGTGGTCTAGGGCCGAACACTGAAGCTTTCTTT.

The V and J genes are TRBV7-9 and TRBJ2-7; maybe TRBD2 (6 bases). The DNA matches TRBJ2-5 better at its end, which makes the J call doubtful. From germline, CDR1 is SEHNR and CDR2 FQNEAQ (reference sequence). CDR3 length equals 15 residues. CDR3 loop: CASSLTKGRSETQYF. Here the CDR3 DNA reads TGTGCCAGCAGCTTAACCAAGGGGAGGAGCGAGACCCAGTACTTC.

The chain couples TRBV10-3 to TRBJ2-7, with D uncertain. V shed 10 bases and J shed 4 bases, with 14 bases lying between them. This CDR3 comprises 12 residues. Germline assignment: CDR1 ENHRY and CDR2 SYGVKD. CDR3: CASRVLSYEQYF. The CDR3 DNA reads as TGTGCCAGCAGAGTTCTTTCGTACGAGCAGTACTTC.

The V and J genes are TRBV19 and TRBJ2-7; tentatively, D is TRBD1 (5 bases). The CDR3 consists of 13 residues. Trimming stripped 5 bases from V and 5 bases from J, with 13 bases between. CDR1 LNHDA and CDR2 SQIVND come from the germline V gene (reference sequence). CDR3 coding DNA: TGTGCCAGTAGTGTGACTCAGGGCAACGAGCAGTACTTC. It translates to CASSVTQGNEQYF.

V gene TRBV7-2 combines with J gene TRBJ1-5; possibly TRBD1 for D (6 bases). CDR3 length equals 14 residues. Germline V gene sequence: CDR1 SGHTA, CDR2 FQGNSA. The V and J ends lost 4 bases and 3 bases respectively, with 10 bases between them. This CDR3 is CASSSTGFNQPQHF. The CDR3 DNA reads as TGTGCCAGCAGCTCGACAGGATTCAATCAGCCCCAGCATTTT.

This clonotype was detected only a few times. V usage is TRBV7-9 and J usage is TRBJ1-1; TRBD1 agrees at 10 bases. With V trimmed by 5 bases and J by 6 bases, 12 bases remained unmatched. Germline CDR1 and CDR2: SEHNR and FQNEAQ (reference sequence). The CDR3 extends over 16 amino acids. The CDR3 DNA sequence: TGTGCCAGCAGCCTCGTTTGGGGGACAGGGGCCCCTGAAGCTTTCTTT. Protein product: CASSLVWGTGAPEAFF.

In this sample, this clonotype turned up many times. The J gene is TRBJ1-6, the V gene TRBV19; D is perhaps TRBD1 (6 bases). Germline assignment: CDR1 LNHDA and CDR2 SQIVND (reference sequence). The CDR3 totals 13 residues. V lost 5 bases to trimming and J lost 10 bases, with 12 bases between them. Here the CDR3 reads CASSPRGRSPLHF. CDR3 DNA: TGTGCCAGTAGTCCCAGGGGTCGGTCACCCCTCCACTTT. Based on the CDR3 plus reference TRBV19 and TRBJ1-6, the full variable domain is DGGITQSPKYLFRKEGQNVTLSCEQNLNHDAMYWYRQDPGQGLRLIYYSQIVNDFQKGDIAEGYSVSREKKESFPLTVTSAQKNPTAFYLCASSPRGRSPLHFGNGTRLTVT.

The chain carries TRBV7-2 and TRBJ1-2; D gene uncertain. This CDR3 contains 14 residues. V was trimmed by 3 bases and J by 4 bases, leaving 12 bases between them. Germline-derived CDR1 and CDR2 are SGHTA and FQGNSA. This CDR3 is CASSFRGGPYGYTF. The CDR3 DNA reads TGTGCCAGCAGCTTCCGGGGAGGACCCTATGGCTACACCTTC.

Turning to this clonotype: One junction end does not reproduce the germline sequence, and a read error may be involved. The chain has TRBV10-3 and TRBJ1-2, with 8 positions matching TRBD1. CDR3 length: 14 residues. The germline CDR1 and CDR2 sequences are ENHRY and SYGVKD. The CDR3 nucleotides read TGTGCCATCAGAAAAACAGGGGGAAACTCTGGCTACACCTTC. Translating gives CAIRKTGGNSGYTF.

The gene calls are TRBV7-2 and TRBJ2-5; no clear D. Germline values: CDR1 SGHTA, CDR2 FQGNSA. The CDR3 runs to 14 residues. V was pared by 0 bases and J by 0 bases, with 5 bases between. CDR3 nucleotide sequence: TGTGCCAGCAGCTTAGCTAGGGACCAAGAGACCCAGTACTTC. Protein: CASSLARDQETQYF.

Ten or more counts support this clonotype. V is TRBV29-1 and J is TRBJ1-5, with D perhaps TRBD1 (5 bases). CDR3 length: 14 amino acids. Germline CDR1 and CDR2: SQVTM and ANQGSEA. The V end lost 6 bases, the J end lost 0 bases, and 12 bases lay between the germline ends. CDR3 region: CSVRDVTSNQPQHF. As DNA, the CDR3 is TGCAGCGTAAGGGACGTTACTAGCAATCAGCCCCAGCATTTT.

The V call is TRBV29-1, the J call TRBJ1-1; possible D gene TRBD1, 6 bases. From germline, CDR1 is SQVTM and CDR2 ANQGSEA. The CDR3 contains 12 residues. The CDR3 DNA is TGCAGTGTAAGAACAGGGAGCACTGAAGCTTTCTTT. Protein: CSVRTGSTEAFF.

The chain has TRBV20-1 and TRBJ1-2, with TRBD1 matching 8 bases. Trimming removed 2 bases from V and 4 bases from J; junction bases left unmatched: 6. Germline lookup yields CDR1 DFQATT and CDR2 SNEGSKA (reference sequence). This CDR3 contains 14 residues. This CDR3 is CSARMGTGSYGYTF. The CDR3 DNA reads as TGCAGTGCTAGAATGGGGACAGGCAGCTATGGCTACACCTTC.

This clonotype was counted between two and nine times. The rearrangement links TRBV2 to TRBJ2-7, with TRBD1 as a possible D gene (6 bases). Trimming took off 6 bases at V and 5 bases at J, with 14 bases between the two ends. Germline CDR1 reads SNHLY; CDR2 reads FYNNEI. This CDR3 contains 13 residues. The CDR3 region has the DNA TGTGCCAGCAGCGCACAGGGAGTCAACGAGCAGTACTTC. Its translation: CASSAQGVNEQYF.

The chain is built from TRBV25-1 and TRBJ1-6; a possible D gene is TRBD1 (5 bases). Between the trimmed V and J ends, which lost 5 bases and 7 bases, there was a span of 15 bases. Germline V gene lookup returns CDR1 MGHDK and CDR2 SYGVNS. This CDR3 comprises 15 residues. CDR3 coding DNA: TGTGCCAGCAGTTTTGGCAGGGAATTAAATTCACCCCTCCACTTT. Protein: CASSFGRELNSPLHF.

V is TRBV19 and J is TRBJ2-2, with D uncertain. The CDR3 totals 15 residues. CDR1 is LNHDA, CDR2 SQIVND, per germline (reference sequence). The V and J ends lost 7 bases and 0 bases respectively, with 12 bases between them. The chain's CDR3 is CASKRSGANTGELFF. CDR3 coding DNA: TGTGCCAGTAAAAGGTCAGGTGCGAACACCGGGGAGCTGTTTTTT.

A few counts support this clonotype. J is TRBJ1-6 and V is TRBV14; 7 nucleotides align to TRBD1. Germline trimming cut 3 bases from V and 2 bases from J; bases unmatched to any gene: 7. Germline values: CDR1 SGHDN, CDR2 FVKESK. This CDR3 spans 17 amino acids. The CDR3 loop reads CASSHYAGGTYNSPLHF. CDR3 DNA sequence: TGTGCCAGCAGCCACTACGCAGGGGGAACCTATAATTCACCCCTCCACTTT.

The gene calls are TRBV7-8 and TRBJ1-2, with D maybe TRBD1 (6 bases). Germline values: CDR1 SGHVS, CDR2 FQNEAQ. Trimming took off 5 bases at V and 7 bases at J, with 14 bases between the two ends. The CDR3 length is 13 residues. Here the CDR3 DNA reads TGTGCCAGCAGCCGAGGGGGAGGCAGTGGCTACACCTTC. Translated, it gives CASSRGGGSGYTF.

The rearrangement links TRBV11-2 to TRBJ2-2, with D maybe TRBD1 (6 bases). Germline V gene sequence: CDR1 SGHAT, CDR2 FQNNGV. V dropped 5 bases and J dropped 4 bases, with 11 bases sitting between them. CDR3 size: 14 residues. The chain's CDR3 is CASSPGVGTGELFF. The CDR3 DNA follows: TGTGCCAGCAGCCCAGGGGTCGGCACCGGGGAGCTGTTTTTT.

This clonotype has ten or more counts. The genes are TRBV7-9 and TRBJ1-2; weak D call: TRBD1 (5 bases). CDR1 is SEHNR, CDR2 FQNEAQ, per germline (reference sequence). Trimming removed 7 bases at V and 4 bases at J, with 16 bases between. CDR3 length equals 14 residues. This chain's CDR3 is CASTSGTFRYGYTF. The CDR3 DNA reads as TGTGCCAGCACCTCCGGGACCTTTCGCTATGGCTACACCTTC.

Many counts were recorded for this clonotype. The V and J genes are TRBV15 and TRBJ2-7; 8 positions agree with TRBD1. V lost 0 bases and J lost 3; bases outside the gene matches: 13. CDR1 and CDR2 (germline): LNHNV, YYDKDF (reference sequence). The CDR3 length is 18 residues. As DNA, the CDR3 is TGTGCCACCAGCAGAGATGTAAGGGGACAGGTCCGGGTCTACGAGCAGTACTTC. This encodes CATSRDVRGQVRVYEQYF.

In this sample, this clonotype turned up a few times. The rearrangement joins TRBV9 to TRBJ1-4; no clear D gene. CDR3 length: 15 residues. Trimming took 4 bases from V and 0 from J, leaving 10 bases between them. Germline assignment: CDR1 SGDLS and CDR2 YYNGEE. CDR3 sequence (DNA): TGTGCCAGCAGCCCCGGGTCTGCAACTAATGAAAAACTGTTTTTT. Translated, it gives CASSPGSATNEKLFF.

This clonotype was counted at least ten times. CDR3 in amino acids: CASSLAYRGVEKLFF. The CDR3 DNA sequence: TGTGCCAGCAGCTTAGCGTACAGGGGTGTGGAAAAACTGTTTTTT. V usage is TRBV7-2 and J usage is TRBJ1-4, with 7 bases aligning to TRBD1. J gave up 8 bases and V 0 bases, and 6 bases lay outside the gene matches. The V gene's germline CDR1 is SGHTA and CDR2 FQGNSA. The CDR3 consists of 15 residues.

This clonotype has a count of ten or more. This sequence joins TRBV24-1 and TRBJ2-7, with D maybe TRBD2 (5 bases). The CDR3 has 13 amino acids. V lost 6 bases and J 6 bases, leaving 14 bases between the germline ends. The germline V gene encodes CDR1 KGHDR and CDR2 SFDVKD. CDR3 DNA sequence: TGTGCCACCAGTTCCAATCGGGGTGGCGAGCAGTACTTC. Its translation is CATSSNRGGEQYF.

Here the CDR3 DNA reads TGTGCCAGTAGTGGGTGGGACCCCGAGAACAATCAGCCCCAGCATTTT. Amino acids: CASSGWDPENNQPQHF. This chain joins TRBV19 and TRBJ1-5, with D possibly being TRBD1 (5 bases). This CDR3 spans 16 amino acids. The ends were cut back, 5 bases at V and 3 bases at J, with 17 bases in the middle. The germline gives CDR1 LNHDA, CDR2 SQIVND (reference sequence). Using reference TRBV19 and TRBJ1-5 for the parts outside the CDR3, the full variable domain is DGGITQSPKYLFRKEGQNVTLSCEQNLNHDAMYWYRQDPGQGLRLIYYSQIVNDFQKGDIAEGYSVSREKKESFPLTVTSAQKNPTAFYLCASSGWDPENNQPQHFGDGTRLSIL.